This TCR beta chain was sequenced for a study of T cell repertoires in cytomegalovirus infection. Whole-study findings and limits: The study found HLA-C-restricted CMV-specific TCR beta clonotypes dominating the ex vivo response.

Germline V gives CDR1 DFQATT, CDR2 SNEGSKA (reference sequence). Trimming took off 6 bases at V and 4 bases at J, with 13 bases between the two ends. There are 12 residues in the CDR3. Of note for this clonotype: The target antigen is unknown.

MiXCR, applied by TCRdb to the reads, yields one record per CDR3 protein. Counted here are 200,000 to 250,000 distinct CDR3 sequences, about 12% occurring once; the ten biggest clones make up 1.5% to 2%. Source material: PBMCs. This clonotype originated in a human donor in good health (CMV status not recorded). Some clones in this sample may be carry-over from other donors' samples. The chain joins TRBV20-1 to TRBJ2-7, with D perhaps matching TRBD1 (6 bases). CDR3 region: CSARRTEYEQYF. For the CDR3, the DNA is TGCAGTGCCCGCCGGACAGAGTACGAGCAGTACTTC.